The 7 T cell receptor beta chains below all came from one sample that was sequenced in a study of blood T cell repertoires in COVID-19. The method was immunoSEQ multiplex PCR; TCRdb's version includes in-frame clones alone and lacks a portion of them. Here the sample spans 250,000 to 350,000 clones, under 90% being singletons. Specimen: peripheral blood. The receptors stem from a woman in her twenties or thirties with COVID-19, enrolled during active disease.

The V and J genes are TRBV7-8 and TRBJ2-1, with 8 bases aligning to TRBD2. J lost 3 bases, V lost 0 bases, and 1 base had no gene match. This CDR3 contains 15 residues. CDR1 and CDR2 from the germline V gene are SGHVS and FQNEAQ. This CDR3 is CASSLATSGYNEQFF. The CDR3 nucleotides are TGTGCCAGCAGCTTAGCAACTAGCGGCTACAATGAGCAGTTCTTC. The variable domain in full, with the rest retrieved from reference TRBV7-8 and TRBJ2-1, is GAGVSQSPRYKVAKRGQDVALRCDPISGHVSLFWYQQALGQGPEFLTYFQNEAQLDKSGLPSDRFFAERPEGSVSTLKIQRTQQEDSAVYLCASSLATSGYNEQFFGPGTRLTVL.

CDR3 DNA sequence: TGTGCCAGCAGTTTCGGGACAGGTGTGCGCAGGTTCTACAATGAGCAGTTCTTC. Residues: CASSFGTGVRRFYNEQFF. The chain links TRBV27 to TRBJ2-1, with TRBD1 matching over 8 bases. The CDR3 is 18 amino acids. V shed 3 bases, J shed 3 bases, and the junction held 13 bases outside the gene matches. Per germline, CDR1 MNHEY and CDR2 SMNVEV (reference sequence).

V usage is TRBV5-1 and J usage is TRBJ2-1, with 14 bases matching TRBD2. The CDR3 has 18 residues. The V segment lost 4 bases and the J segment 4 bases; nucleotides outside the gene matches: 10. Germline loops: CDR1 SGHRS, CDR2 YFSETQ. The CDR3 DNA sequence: TGCGCCAGCAGCCCGGGGACTAGCGGGAGAGTCGTATACAATGAGCAGTTCTTC. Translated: CASSPGTSGRVVYNEQFF.

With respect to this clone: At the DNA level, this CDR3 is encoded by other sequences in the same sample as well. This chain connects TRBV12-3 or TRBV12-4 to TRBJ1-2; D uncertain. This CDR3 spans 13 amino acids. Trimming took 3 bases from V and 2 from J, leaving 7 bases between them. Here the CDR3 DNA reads TGTGCCAGCAGTTTGGGAGGGAACTATGGCTACACCTTC. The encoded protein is CASSLGGNYGYTF.

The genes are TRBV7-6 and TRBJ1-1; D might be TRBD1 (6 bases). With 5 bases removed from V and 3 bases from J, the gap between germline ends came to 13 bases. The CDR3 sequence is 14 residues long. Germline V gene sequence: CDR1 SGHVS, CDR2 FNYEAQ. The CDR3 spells CASSQQGGDTEAFF. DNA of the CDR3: TGTGCCAGCAGCCAACAGGGAGGGGACACTGAAGCTTTCTTT. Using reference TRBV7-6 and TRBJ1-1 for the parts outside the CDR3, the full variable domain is GAGVSQSPRYKVTKRGQDVALRCDPISGHVSLYWYRQALGQGPEFLTYFNYEAQQDKSGLPNDRFSAERPEGSISTLTIQRTEQRDSAMYRCASSQQGGDTEAFFGQGTRLTVV.

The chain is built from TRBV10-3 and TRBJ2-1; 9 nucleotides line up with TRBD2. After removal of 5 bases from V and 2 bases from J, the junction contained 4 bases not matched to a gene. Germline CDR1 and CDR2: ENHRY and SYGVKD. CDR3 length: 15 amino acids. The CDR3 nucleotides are TGTGCCATCAGTACGGCTAGCGGGACCTACAATGAGCAGTTCTTC. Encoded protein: CAISTASGTYNEQFF.

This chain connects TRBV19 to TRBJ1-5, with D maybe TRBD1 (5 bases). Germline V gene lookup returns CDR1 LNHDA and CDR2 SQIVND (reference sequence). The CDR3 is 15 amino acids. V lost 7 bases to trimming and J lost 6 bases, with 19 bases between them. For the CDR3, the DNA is TGTGCCAGTACTTTTGAATCGACAGTTAGTCAGCCCCAGCATTTT. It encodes CASTFESTVSQPQHF.